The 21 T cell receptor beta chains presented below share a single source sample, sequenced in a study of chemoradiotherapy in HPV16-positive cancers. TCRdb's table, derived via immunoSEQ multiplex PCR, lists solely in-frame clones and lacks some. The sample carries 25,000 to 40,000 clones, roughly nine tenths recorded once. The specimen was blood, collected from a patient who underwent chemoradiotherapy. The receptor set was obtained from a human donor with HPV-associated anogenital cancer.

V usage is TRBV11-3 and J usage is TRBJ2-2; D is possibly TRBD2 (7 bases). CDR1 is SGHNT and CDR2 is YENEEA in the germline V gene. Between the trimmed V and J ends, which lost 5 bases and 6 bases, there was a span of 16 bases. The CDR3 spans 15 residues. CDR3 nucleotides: TGTGCCAGCAGCAACGGGGGGCCTCGGCCCGGGGAGCTGTTTTTT. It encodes CASSNGGPRPGELFF.

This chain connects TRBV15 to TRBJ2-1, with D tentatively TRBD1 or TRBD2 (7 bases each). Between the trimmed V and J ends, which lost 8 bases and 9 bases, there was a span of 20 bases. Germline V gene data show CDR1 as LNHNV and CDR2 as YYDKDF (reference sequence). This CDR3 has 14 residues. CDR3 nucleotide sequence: TGTGCCACCTGGGAGGCAGGGGGAGGGGGTGAGCAGTTCTTC. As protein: CATWEAGGGGEQFF.

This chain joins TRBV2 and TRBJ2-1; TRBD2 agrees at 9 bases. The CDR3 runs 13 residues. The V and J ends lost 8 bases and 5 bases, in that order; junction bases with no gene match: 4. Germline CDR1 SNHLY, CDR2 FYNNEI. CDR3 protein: CASGTSRDNEQFF. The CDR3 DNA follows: TGTGCCAGCGGGACTAGCCGAGACAATGAGCAGTTCTTC.

The CDR3 DNA reads as TGTGCTGGAGGGAGCCATGAAGCTTTCTTT. Protein product: CAGGSHEAFF. V usage is TRBV30 and J usage is TRBJ1-1; D remains ambiguous. Germline CDR1 is GTSNPN and CDR2 is SVGIG (reference sequence). This CDR3 is built from 10 residues.

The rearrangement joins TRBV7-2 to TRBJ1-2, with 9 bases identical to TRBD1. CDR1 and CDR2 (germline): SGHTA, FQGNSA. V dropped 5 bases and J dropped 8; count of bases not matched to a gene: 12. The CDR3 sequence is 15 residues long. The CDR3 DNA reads TGTGCCAGCAGCCTCCATTGGGGACAGGGACAGGGCTACACCTTC. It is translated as CASSLHWGQGQGYTF. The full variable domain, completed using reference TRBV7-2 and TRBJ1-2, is GAGVSQSPSNKVTEKGKDVELRCDPISGHTALYWYRQSLGQGLEFLIYFQGNSAPDKSGLPSDRFSAERTGGSVSTLTIQRTQQEDSAVYLCASSLHWGQGQGYTFGSGTRLTVV.

This CDR3 reads CSVDGGIRGSSTDTQYF. Written as DNA, the CDR3 is TGCAGCGTTGACGGTGGAATCAGGGGCTCTAGCACAGATACGCAGTATTTT. The gene calls are TRBV29-1 and TRBJ2-3, with TRBD1 as a possible D gene (6 bases). Per the germline V gene, CDR1 is SQVTM and CDR2 is ANQGSEA. This CDR3 spans 17 amino acids. V lost 3 bases and J 0 bases, leaving 19 bases between the germline ends.

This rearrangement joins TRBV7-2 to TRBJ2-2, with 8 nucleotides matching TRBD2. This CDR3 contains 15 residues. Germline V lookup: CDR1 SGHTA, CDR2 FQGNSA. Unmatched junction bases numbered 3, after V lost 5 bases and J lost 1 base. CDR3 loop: CASSRSGGNTGELFF. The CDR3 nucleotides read TGTGCCAGCAGCCGCAGCGGGGGGAACACCGGGGAGCTGTTTTTT.

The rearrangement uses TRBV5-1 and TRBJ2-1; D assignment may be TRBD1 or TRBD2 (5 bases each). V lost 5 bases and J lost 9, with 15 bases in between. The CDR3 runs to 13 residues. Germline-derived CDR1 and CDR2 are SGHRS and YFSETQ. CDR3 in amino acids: CASRPSGTSEQFF. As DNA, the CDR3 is TGCGCCAGCAGGCCTTCCGGGACCTCTGAGCAGTTCTTC.

The DNA for the CDR3 is TGTGCCAGCAGGCGGACAGGGGAAACCGGGGAGCTGTTTTTT. This sequence encodes CASRRTGETGELFF. The genes are TRBV6-5 and TRBJ2-2; 9 bases match TRBD1. CDR1 is MNHEY and CDR2 is SVGAGI in the germline V gene. The CDR3 consists of 14 residues. Trimming removed 6 bases from V and 5 bases from J; junction bases left unmatched: 4.

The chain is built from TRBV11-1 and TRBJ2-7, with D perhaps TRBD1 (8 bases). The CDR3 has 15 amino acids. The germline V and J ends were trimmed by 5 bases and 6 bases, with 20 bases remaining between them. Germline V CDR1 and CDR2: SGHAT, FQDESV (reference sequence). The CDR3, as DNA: TGTGCCAGCAGCCCTAGCGGTACAGGGGGAAGCGAGCAGTACTTC. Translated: CASSPSGTGGSEQYF.

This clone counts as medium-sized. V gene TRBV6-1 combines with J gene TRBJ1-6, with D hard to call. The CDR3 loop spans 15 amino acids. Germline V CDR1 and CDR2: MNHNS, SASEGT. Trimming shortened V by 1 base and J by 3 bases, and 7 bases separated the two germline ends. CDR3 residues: CASSEDKGYNSPLHF. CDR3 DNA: TGTGCCAGCAGTGAAGACAAAGGCTATAATTCACCCCTCCACTTT.

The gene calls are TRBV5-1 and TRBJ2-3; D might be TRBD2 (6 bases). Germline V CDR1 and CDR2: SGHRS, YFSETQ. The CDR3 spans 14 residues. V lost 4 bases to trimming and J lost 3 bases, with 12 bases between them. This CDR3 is CASSPGRETDTQYF. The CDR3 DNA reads TGCGCCAGCAGCCCAGGACGGGAGACAGATACGCAGTATTTT.

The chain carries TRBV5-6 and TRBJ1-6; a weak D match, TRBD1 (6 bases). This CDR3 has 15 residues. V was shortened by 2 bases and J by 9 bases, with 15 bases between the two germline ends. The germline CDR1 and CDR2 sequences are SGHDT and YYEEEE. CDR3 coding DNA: TGTGCCAGCAGCTTCCAGGCAGGGGTAGGTTCACCCCTCCACTTT. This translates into CASSFQAGVGSPLHF.

The CDR3 reads CASSPLGDTQYF. The CDR3 region has the DNA TGTGCCAGCAGCCCTCTAGGTGATACGCAGTATTTT. The V call is TRBV7-2, the J call TRBJ2-3; no definite D call. The CDR3 has 12 amino acids. The V gene lost 5 bases and the J gene lost 6 bases, with 9 bases spanning the gap. CDR1 SGHTA and CDR2 FQGNSA come from the germline V gene. The full variable domain, in which reference TRBV7-2 and TRBJ2-3 provide the parts outside the CDR3, is GAGVSQSPSNKVTEKGKDVELRCDPISGHTALYWYRQSLGQGLEFLIYFQGNSAPDKSGLPSDRFSAERTGGSVSTLTIQRTQQEDSAVYLCASSPLGDTQYFGPGTRLTVL.

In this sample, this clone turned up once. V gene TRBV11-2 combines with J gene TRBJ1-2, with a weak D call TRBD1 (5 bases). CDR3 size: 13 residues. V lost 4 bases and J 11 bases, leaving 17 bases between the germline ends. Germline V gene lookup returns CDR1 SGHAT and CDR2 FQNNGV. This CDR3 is CASSSGTGSGYTF. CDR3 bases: TGTGCCAGCAGCTCAGGGACCGGGAGTGGGTACACCTTC.

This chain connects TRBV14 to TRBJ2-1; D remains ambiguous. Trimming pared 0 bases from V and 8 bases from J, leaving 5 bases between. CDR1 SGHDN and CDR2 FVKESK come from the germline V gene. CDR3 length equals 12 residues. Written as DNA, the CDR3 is TGTGCCAGCAGCCAAGAGACATATGAGCAGTTCTTC. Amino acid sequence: CASSQETYEQFF.

The CDR3 region has the DNA TGCAGCGTTGTAATTGGGGATTATGGCTACACCTTC. Translated, it gives CSVVIGDYGYTF. This chain joins TRBV29-1 and TRBJ1-2; D gene uncertain. Trimming left V 4 bases short and J 5 bases short, with 11 bases between. CDR3 length: 12 amino acids. The germline V gene has CDR1 SQVTM and CDR2 ANQGSEA. Variable domain in full (rest from reference TRBV29-1 and TRBJ1-2): SAVISQKPSRDICQRGTSLTIQCQVDSQVTMMFWYRQQPGQSLTLIATANQGSEATYESGFVIDKFPISRPNLTFSTLTVSNMSPEDSSIYLCSVVIGDYGYTFGSGTRLTVV.

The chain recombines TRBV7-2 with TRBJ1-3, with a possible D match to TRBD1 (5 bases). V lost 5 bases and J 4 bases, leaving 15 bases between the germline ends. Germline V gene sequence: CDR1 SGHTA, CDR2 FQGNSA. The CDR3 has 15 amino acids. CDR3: CASSIGGASGNTIYF. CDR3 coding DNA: TGTGCCAGCAGCATCGGTGGGGCGTCAGGAAACACCATATATTTT.

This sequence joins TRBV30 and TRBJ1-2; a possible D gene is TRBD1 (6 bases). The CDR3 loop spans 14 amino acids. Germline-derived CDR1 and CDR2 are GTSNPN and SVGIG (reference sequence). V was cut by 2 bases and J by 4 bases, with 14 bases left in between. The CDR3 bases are TGTGCCTGGAGTACACCAGGGGAGGGCTATGGCTACACCTTC. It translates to CAWSTPGEGYGYTF.

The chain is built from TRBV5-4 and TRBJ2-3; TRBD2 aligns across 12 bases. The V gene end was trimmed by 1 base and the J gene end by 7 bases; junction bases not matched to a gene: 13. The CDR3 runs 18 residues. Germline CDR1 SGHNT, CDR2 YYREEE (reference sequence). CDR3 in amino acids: CASSLNLAGGRKWYTQYF. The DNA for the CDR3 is TGTGCCAGCAGCTTGAATCTAGCGGGGGGGCGCAAATGGTATACGCAGTATTTT.

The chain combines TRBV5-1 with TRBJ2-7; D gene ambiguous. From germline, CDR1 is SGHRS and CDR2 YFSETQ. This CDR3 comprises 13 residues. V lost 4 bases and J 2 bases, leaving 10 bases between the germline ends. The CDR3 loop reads CASSQSLAYEQYF. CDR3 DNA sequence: TGCGCCAGCAGCCAGAGTCTCGCCTACGAGCAGTACTTC.